The TCR beta chain described here comes from a study of T-cell reconstitution after alpha-beta-depleted transplantation in children (dated by TCRdb to about 2016). Study-level background: The study quantitatively tracked T-cell immune reconstitution after TCRalphabeta/CD19-depleted allogeneic hematopoietic cell transplantation in children using TCR repertoire profiling.

The library relied on PCR. The listed sequencing device is Illumina HiSeq 2500. Molecular barcoding was employed in the preparation of TCR libraries, with unique molecular identifiers being used to normalize TCRbeta repertoire quantification. TCRdb itself trimmed the public reads at Q25 with fastp, ran MiXCR and retained productive beta chains. Entries that share a CDR3 protein sequence are merged under the most common genes and DNA. The sample records about 200,000 distinct CDR3 sequences, 14% to 15% of which are singletons. The top ten clones comprise roughly 13% of the sample. This clonotype has a count of ten or more. Its antigen is not yet known. The sample holds no much larger clone one base away, and base qualities are not on file. From the cysteine up to the phenylalanine, the CDR3 has a length of 13 residues. The retained sequence is limited to the CDR3, 39 bases, with the frame set at the first base. CDR1 LGHDT and CDR2 YNNKEL are derived from the germline V gene (reference sequence). V trim: 5 bases; J trim: 5 bases; unmatched bases: 6.

Sequenced material: PBMCs from the stem cell graft donor, taken from the stem cell graft. This clonotype was obtained from a human donor who donated a stem cell graft to a child with acute lymphoblastic leukemia. Recombination connected TRBV3-1 to TRBJ2-7; TRBD2 fits 7 bases in the junction. This receptor carries the CDR3 CASSGTNTHEQYF. The DNA is as follows: TGTGCCAGCAGCGGGACTAATACACACGAGCAGTACTTC.